The 23 T cell receptor beta chains listed next were all sequenced from one sample in a study of human T cells and chemical hapten exposure. Indicated time point: patch test 1, 2 weeks after DPC sensitization. The treatment denotes: therapeutic diphenylcyclopropenone sensitization with weekly scalp DPC. Unseparated into fractions, whole blood served as the source from which total RNA was extracted. Via MiXCR, TCRdb re-called the RACE reads, giving one row per CDR3 protein. The data show about 35,000 distinct CDR3 sequences, around 6.8% seen once. The starting material was whole blood, obtained in connection with sensitization to the hapten diphenylcyclopropenone (DPC). These receptors all stem from a woman in her 30s with alopecia areata. Some clones in this sample may be carry-over from other donors' samples.

This clonotype was observed at least ten times. This CDR3 reads CASSLGGRGKTDTQYF. The CDR3 DNA reads TGTGCCAGCAGCTTAGGTGGCAGGGGGAAAACAGATACGCAGTATTTT. The chain recombines TRBV7-8 with TRBJ2-3; TRBD1 aligns across 7 bases. The V and J ends lost 1 base and 3 bases, in that order; junction bases with no gene match: 7. Looked up from germline, CDR1 is SGHVS and CDR2 is FQNEAQ. The length of the CDR3 is 16 residues.

This clonotype was seen only a few times. V and J are TRBV4-1 and TRBJ1-2, with 8 bases fitting TRBD1. The CDR3 length is 19 residues. Trimming took 0 bases from V and 4 from J; bases not matched to a gene: 16. Per the germline V gene, CDR1 is MGHRA and CDR2 is YSYEKL. The CDR3 DNA reads as TGCGCCAGCAGCCAAGATCCTCGCGGCAGGGGGCCCAGACCCTATGGCTACACCTTC. It specifies CASSQDPRGRGPRPYGYTF.

This clonotype turned up a few times. The chain uses TRBV27 and TRBJ2-3; D gene unclear. V lost 3 bases, J lost 4 bases, and 14 bases lay in between. This CDR3 comprises 15 residues. Germline CDR1 MNHEY, CDR2 SMNVEV (reference sequence). The CDR3 DNA is TGTGCCAGCAGTTTCGGGCGAACCCCTCCAGATACGCAGTATTTT. This sequence encodes CASSFGRTPPDTQYF.

V and J are TRBV20-1 and TRBJ2-7; 9 bases line up with TRBD2. Germline V gene sequence: CDR1 DFQATT, CDR2 SNEGSKA (reference sequence). The length of the CDR3 is 15 residues. Trimming at V came to 5 bases and at J to 9 bases, leaving 17 bases not matched to a gene. The CDR3 region has the DNA TGCAGTGCTCGCGGGGGGGGATTGGATGGGTTTGCGCAGTACTTC. Residues: CSARGGGLDGFAQYF.

V gene TRBV2 combines with J gene TRBJ1-5; TRBD1 aligns across 8 bases. The V gene's germline CDR1 is SNHLY and CDR2 FYNNEI. V lost 6 bases and J lost 2; bases outside the gene matches: 6. The CDR3 is 15 amino acids. Here the CDR3 reads CASSRDRRGNQPQHF. CDR3 DNA sequence: TGTGCCAGCAGCCGGGACAGGCGAGGCAATCAGCCCCAGCATTTT.

This clonotype was counted between two and nine times. The rearrangement joins TRBV12-3 or TRBV12-4 to TRBJ2-1; D might be TRBD2 (6 bases). The CDR3 consists of 13 residues. The V end lost 3 bases, the J end lost 8 bases, and 11 bases lay between the germline ends. The CDR3 loop is CASSFGGADEQFF. The CDR3 bases are TGTGCCAGCAGTTTCGGCGGGGCCGATGAGCAGTTCTTC.

This clonotype has at least ten counts. V and J are TRBV3-1 and TRBJ1-2, with D possibly TRBD1 on 5 matching bases. Between the trimmed V and J ends, which lost 4 bases and 5 bases, there was a span of 11 bases. Germline assignment: CDR1 LGHDT and CDR2 YNNKEL (reference sequence). This CDR3 comprises 13 residues. CDR3 sequence reads: CASSPGTVYGYTF. The CDR3, as DNA: TGTGCCAGCAGCCCCGGGACGGTTTATGGCTACACCTTC.

A few counts support this clonotype. The chain has TRBV20-1 and TRBJ2-7, with 7 positions matching TRBD2. V shed 6 bases and J 5 bases; nucleotides not matched to a gene: 13. CDR3 length: 14 residues. Germline V gives CDR1 DFQATT, CDR2 SNEGSKA (reference sequence). CDR3: CSAQPTSGNDEQYF. CDR3 DNA sequence: TGCAGTGCCCAACCCACCAGCGGGAACGACGAGCAGTACTTC.

This clonotype occurred many times. The genes are TRBV27 and TRBJ2-7, with TRBD1 as a possible D gene (6 bases). V lost 3 bases to trimming and J lost 0 bases, with 9 bases between them. The V gene's germline CDR1 is MNHEY and CDR2 SMNVEV (reference sequence). CDR3 length: 14 residues. The CDR3 coding sequence is TGTGCCAGCAGTTTTCAGGGGAGCTCCTACGAGCAGTACTTC. Protein product: CASSFQGSSYEQYF.

This clonotype was counted many times. CDR3 in DNA: TGTGCCAGCTCACCATCAGGGGAGTCCTATGGCTACACCTTC. Its protein is CASSPSGESYGYTF. The chain links TRBV18 to TRBJ1-2, with D maybe TRBD1 (6 bases). Trimming removed 2 bases at V and 4 bases at J, with 11 bases between. Germline V lookup: CDR1 KGHSH, CDR2 LQKENI. This CDR3 contains 14 residues.

This clonotype was seen ten or more times. The chain combines TRBV12-3 or TRBV12-4 with TRBJ2-7, with a possible D match to TRBD2 (6 bases). With 6 bases removed from V and 2 bases from J, the gap between germline ends came to 11 bases. CDR3 length: 13 residues. CDR3 DNA: TGTGCCAGCAGACGGACTACCACCTACGAGCAGTACTTC. Translating gives CASRRTTTYEQYF.

This clonotype has at least ten counts. J is TRBJ1-5 and V is TRBV12-3 or TRBV12-4, with D unresolved. Trimming pared 1 base from V and 7 bases from J, leaving 8 bases between. CDR3 size: 13 residues. The CDR3 coding sequence is TGTGCCAGCAGTTTAGGAGGGAGGCAGCCCCAGCATTTT. Its translation is CASSLGGRQPQHF.

The chain has TRBV20-1 and TRBJ2-3; 7 nucleotides agree with TRBD1. The trim removed 5 bases at V and 0 bases at J, leaving 8 bases unmatched. This CDR3 is built from 15 residues. The germline CDR1 and CDR2 sequences are DFQATT and SNEGSKA (reference sequence). The CDR3 DNA follows: TGCAGTGCTCAGGGGGTATCGGCCAGCACAGATACGCAGTATTTT. Translated, it gives CSAQGVSASTDTQYF.

This chain joins TRBV5-1 and TRBJ2-3; no definite D call. From germline, CDR1 is SGHRS and CDR2 YFSETQ. V shed 0 bases and J shed 3 bases, with 8 bases lying between them. This CDR3 comprises 14 residues. CDR3 DNA sequence: TGCGCCAGCAGCTTGGCCCAGGCAACAGATACGCAGTATTTT. Translating gives CASSLAQATDTQYF.

This chain joins TRBV6-5 and TRBJ2-4; no clear D gene. This CDR3 comprises 14 residues. V lost 9 bases, J lost 0 bases, and 12 bases lay in between. CDR1 and CDR2 (germline): MNHEY, SVGAGI. The CDR3 DNA sequence: TGTGCCAGACGTCCCCAGCGAGCCAAAAACATTCAGTACTTC. Amino acid sequence: CARRPQRAKNIQYF.

This clonotype occurred a few times. The V call is TRBV7-9, the J call TRBJ2-2; TRBD2 matches 9 bases. The CDR3 is made up of 16 amino acids. Germline CDR1 is SEHNR and CDR2 is FQNEAQ (reference sequence). V shed 4 bases and J 3 bases; nucleotides not matched to a gene: 6. The CDR3 is CASSSRGGAYTGELFF. CDR3 nucleotide sequence: TGTGCCAGCAGCTCCCGCGGGGGGGCCTACACCGGGGAGCTGTTTTTT.

This clonotype was detected only a few times. The J gene is TRBJ2-5, the V gene TRBV28, with TRBD1 identical over 8 bases. The J segment lost 2 bases and the V segment lost 3 bases, leaving 8 bases of the junction unmatched. Looked up from germline, CDR1 is MDHEN and CDR2 is SYDVKM. The CDR3 is 16 residues long. The CDR3, as DNA: TGTGCCAGCAGTTTGTGGACAGGGTCGGCGCAAGAGACCCAGTACTTC. Protein product: CASSLWTGSAQETQYF.

This clonotype turned up a few times. The rearrangement links TRBV10-3 to TRBJ2-5; TRBD2 agrees at 10 bases. The CDR3 contains 15 residues. Trimming removed 3 bases from V and 4 bases from J; junction bases left unmatched: 5. Germline CDR1 and CDR2: ENHRY and SYGVKD. This CDR3 reads CAISELAGGPETQYF. DNA for the CDR3: TGTGCCATCAGTGAATTAGCGGGGGGCCCAGAGACCCAGTACTTC.

As concerns this clonotype: A read error may account for a junction end that differs from germline. The genes are TRBV5-1 and TRBJ2-3; perhaps TRBD2 as D (5 bases). The CDR3 sequence is 15 residues long. The V gene's germline CDR1 is SGHRS and CDR2 YFSETQ. The CDR3 loop reads CVSSLGGQEADTQYF. CDR3 DNA: TGCGTCAGCAGCTTGGGCGGGCAGGAGGCAGATACGCAGTATTTT.

This clonotype was recorded a few times. This chain uses TRBV15 with TRBJ1-3; the D gene is possibly TRBD1 (6 bases). The CDR3 spans 17 residues. CDR1 and CDR2 (germline): LNHNV, YYDKDF (reference sequence). Trimming stripped 0 bases from V and 1 base from J, with 13 bases between. In nucleotides, the CDR3 is TGTGCCACCAGCAGAGATTTGGCGGGGGCGTCTGGAAACACCATATATTTT. Protein: CATSRDLAGASGNTIYF.

This clonotype was seen at least ten times. The chain employs TRBV7-9 and TRBJ2-7; D perhaps matches TRBD2 (6 bases). V lost 1 base and J 2 bases, leaving 12 bases between the germline ends. Germline V gives CDR1 SEHNR, CDR2 FQNEAQ (reference sequence). The CDR3 spans 15 residues. In DNA, the CDR3 is TGTGCCAGCAGCTTAGGCGGGGTTGGGGCCTACGAGCAGTACTTC. It codes for CASSLGGVGAYEQYF.

A few counts support this clonotype. The J gene is TRBJ2-3, the V gene TRBV4-3, with TRBD2 matching over 8 bases. CDR1 and CDR2 (germline): LGHNA, YSLEER. J was trimmed by 3 bases and V by 0 bases; bases with no gene match: 8. The length of the CDR3 is 17 residues. The CDR3 nucleotides read TGCGCCAGCAGCCAAGAACCTAGCGGGTTTCAAACAGATACGCAGTATTTT. Translated, it gives CASSQEPSGFQTDTQYF.

The sample holds many counts of this clonotype. The chain couples TRBV7-9 to TRBJ2-2; D is perhaps TRBD1 (5 bases). The CDR3 loop spans 15 amino acids. Trimming pared 4 bases from V and 0 bases from J, leaving 9 bases between. Per germline, CDR1 SEHNR and CDR2 FQNEAQ (reference sequence). As DNA, the CDR3 is TGTGCCAGCAGCTCAAGGGGCCCGAACACCGGGGAGCTGTTTTTT. Its translation: CASSSRGPNTGELFF.